The 30 T cell receptor beta chains listed next were all sequenced from one sample in a study of Ad26.COV2.S vaccination and SARS-CoV-2 variants (dated by TCRdb to about 2021). Preparation of the library involved the immunoSEQ multiplex PCR assay. As stored in TCRdb, this immuneACCESS dataset retains in-frame rearrangements with V and J assigned. A fraction of the clones does not appear; measured against another copy, unresolved V genes explain less than half of the discrepancy, and the remainder lacks a known reason. Here the sample has 350,000 to 450,000 clones; around 82% occur a single time. About 7.4% of the sample goes to the ten largest clones. The treatment or condition label of this sample denotes: 19 received Ad26.COV2.S at low or high dose, single or two shots; 5 received placebo; per-sample allocation not given. For vaccine and placebo recipients, the sequenced repertoires came from samples collected on day 63 after the first injection.

The material was peripheral blood, obtained in a trial of Ad26.COV2.S vaccine versus placebo. Receptor source: a person aged 18-65 years who received the Ad26.COV2.S COVID-19 vaccine or a placebo.

The chain employs TRBV28 and TRBJ2-4, with D perhaps being TRBD1 or TRBD2 (5 bases each). The CDR3 length is 15 residues. The germline CDR1 and CDR2 sequences are MDHEN and SYDVKM. The V gene lost 3 bases and the J gene lost 0 bases, with 9 bases spanning the gap. The CDR3 here is CASSFGGGAKNIQYF. Written as DNA, the CDR3 is TGTGCCAGCAGTTTTGGTGGGGGAGCCAAAAACATTCAGTACTTC.

This chain uses TRBV5-5 with TRBJ1-2; D not resolved. Germline-derived CDR1 and CDR2 are SGHKS and YYEKEE (reference sequence). Trimming removed 2 bases from V and 4 bases from J, with 6 bases in between. The CDR3 spans 12 residues. The CDR3 DNA sequence: TGTGCCAGCAGCTTAATTAGCTATGGCTACACCTTC. Its protein product is CASSLISYGYTF.

This clone was seen only once. The chain couples TRBV9 to TRBJ2-6, with 9 bases fitting TRBD1. The V and J ends lost 0 bases and 4 bases, in that order; junction bases with no gene match: 23. Germline V lookup: CDR1 SGDLS, CDR2 YYNGEE. This CDR3 has 23 residues. The CDR3 nucleotides are TGTGCCAGCAGCGTAGGGGGTAGGGGGACAGGGTTTTCTTGGGTGTCCGGGGCCAACGTCCTGACTTTC. Amino acid sequence: CASSVGGRGTGFSWVSGANVLTF.

Here the CDR3 DNA reads TGCAGCGTTTCCACAGGCTTTGACTATGGCTACACCTTC. Protein: CSVSTGFDYGYTF. J is TRBJ1-2 and V is TRBV29-1, with D possibly TRBD1 on 5 matching bases. Trimming removed 5 bases at V and 3 bases at J, with 13 bases between. CDR1 and CDR2 from the germline V gene are SQVTM and ANQGSEA. CDR3 length equals 13 residues.

The J gene is TRBJ2-5, the V gene TRBV29-1; 10 positions agree with TRBD1. This CDR3 has 13 amino acids. V shed 8 bases and J 5 bases; nucleotides not matched to a gene: 8. Germline CDR1 and CDR2: SQVTM and ANQGSEA. The CDR3 DNA sequence: TGCAGCACCCGACAGGGGGCAGTGGAGACCCAGTACTTC. Translated, it gives CSTRQGAVETQYF.

V is TRBV4-2 and J is TRBJ2-3; 9 bases align to TRBD2. V lost 0 bases, J lost 6 bases, and 13 bases stayed unmatched. The CDR3 runs 18 residues. The V gene's germline CDR1 is LGHNA and CDR2 YNFKEQ. The CDR3 is CASSQEGPRLAAWDTQYF. CDR3 sequence (DNA): TGTGCCAGCAGCCAAGAAGGTCCCCGACTAGCGGCGTGGGATACGCAGTATTTT.

The gene calls are TRBV5-4 and TRBJ2-2; D gene ambiguous. Trimming took 4 bases from V and 5 from J, leaving 15 bases between them. Germline V gene data show CDR1 as SGHNT and CDR2 as YYREEE (reference sequence). The CDR3 has 15 amino acids. The CDR3 coding sequence is TGTGCCAGCAGCGGAGAAGAAGAAGTTACCGGGGAGCTGTTTTTT. It encodes CASSGEEEVTGELFF.

This clone was recorded once. This CDR3 is also generated by other DNA sequences in the sample. The chain is built from TRBV5-1 and TRBJ2-1; D is ambiguous. The CDR3 length is 12 residues. V was shortened by 0 bases and J by 6 bases, with 4 bases between the two germline ends. The germline V gene has CDR1 SGHRS and CDR2 YFSETQ. The chain's CDR3 is CASSLGGNEQFF. The DNA for the CDR3 is TGCGCCAGCAGCTTGGGTGGCAATGAGCAGTTCTTC.

The chain couples TRBV11-2 to TRBJ2-1; D is unresolved. In germline, CDR1 is SGHAT, CDR2 FQNNGV. The V gene lost 4 bases and the J gene lost 0 bases, with 16 bases spanning the gap. The CDR3 has 17 residues. CDR3 sequence (DNA): TGTGCCAGCAGCTCCTACACCTTAAGGAGCTCCTACAATGAGCAGTTCTTC. Amino acid sequence: CASSSYTLRSSYNEQFF. Full variable domain (remainder filled in from reference TRBV11-2 and TRBJ2-1): EAGVAQSPRYKIIEKRQSVAFWCNPISGHATLYWYQQILGQGPKLLIQFQNNGVVDDSQLPKDRFSAERLKGVDSTLKIQPAKLEDSAVYLCASSSYTLRSSYNEQFFGPGTRLTVL.

The chain employs TRBV29-1 and TRBJ2-3; possible D gene TRBD1, 5 bases. CDR1 is SQVTM, CDR2 ANQGSEA, per germline. This CDR3 comprises 13 residues. CDR3 residues: CSTAQGAPDTQYF. CDR3 bases: TGCTCGACAGCCCAAGGAGCGCCAGATACGCAGTATTTT.

The rearrangement uses TRBV28 and TRBJ2-2, with a weak D call TRBD1 (6 bases). Germline V gene sequence: CDR1 MDHEN, CDR2 SYDVKM. This CDR3 has 15 residues. V was trimmed by 3 bases and J by 6 bases, leaving 14 bases between them. The CDR3 here is CASSFLTGYAGELFF. In DNA form, the CDR3 reads TGTGCCAGCAGTTTTCTTACAGGGTATGCCGGGGAGCTGTTTTTT. The full variable domain, rest sourced from reference TRBV28 and TRBJ2-2, is DVKVTQSSRYLVKRTGEKVFLECVQDMDHENMFWYRQDPGLGLRLIYFSYDVKMKEKGDIPEGYSVSREKKERFSLILESASTNQTSMYLCASSFLTGYAGELFFGEGSRLTVL.

CDR3 in DNA: TGTGCCAGCAGCTTAGGCTGGGACAGTACCGAGCAGTACTTC. This sequence encodes CASSLGWDSTEQYF. The genes are TRBV7-2 and TRBJ2-7; 7 positions agree with TRBD1. This CDR3 contains 14 residues. J was trimmed by 6 bases and V by 1 base; bases with no gene match: 6. The V gene's germline CDR1 is SGHTA and CDR2 FQGNSA.

This chain connects TRBV7-9 to TRBJ1-1; D unresolved. Germline V gene lookup returns CDR1 SEHNR and CDR2 FQNEAQ (reference sequence). V was clipped by 5 bases and J by 4 bases, with 8 bases between them. The CDR3 extends over 12 amino acids. CDR3 region: CASSLLPTEAFF. CDR3 nucleotides: TGTGCCAGCAGCCTCCTCCCCACTGAAGCTTTCTTT.

The chain employs TRBV6-6 and TRBJ2-7; no firm D call. V lost 5 bases and J 3 bases, leaving 8 bases between the germline ends. The CDR3 covers 12 residues. Germline V gene data show CDR1 as MNHNY and CDR2 as SVGAGI (reference sequence). This CDR3 is CASSETDYEQYF. The CDR3, as DNA: TGTGCCAGCAGTGAGACCGACTACGAGCAGTACTTC.

V is TRBV12-1 and J is TRBJ1-2; TRBD1 is the table's D call and was not checked against the DNA. TRBV12-1 is reported as a pseudogene. This CDR3 has 15 residues. This CDR3 reads CASSSGTGGAGGYTF. As DNA, the CDR3 is TGTGCCAGCAGCTCCGGGACAGGGGGCGCAGGAGGCTACACCTTC.

This CDR3 is CASSLKNLQGEEQYF. CDR3 bases: TGTGCCAGCAGCTTAAAGAACCTCCAGGGGGAAGAGCAGTACTTC. The V and J genes are TRBV7-8 and TRBJ2-7; 7 bases agree with TRBD1. The CDR3 contains 15 residues. In germline, CDR1 is SGHVS, CDR2 FQNEAQ. The V segment lost 2 bases and the J segment 7 bases; nucleotides outside the gene matches: 11.

The chain recombines TRBV19 with TRBJ2-7; a possible D gene is TRBD1 (6 bases). V lost 3 bases to trimming and J lost 3 bases, with 12 bases between them. In germline, CDR1 is LNHDA, CDR2 SQIVND (reference sequence). The CDR3 spans 14 residues. For the CDR3, the DNA is TGTGCCAGTAGTATGGAAACAGGGTACTACGAGCAGTACTTC. This codes for CASSMETGYYEQYF.

The rearrangement joins TRBV16 to TRBJ1-1; unclear D gene. Germline CDR1 and CDR2: KGHSY and FQNENV. V was pared by 1 base and J by 1 base, with 7 bases between. CDR3 length: 14 amino acids. CDR3 sequence (DNA): TGTGCCAGCAGCCAATACAGCGGGAACACTGAAGCTTTCTTT. It is translated as CASSQYSGNTEAFF.

CDR3 sequence: CASSPTGGSPEAFF. CDR3 bases: TGCGCCAGCAGCCCTACGGGAGGGAGTCCTGAAGCTTTCTTT. This sequence joins TRBV5-1 and TRBJ1-1; D not resolved. CDR1 SGHRS and CDR2 YFSETQ come from the germline V gene. This CDR3 is built from 14 residues. The V gene lost 4 bases and the J gene lost 6 bases, with 16 bases spanning the gap.

This clone was seen a single time. The chain recombines TRBV19 with TRBJ2-3; D gene ambiguous. This CDR3 comprises 14 residues. Germline V gene sequence: CDR1 LNHDA, CDR2 SQIVND (reference sequence). V lost 2 bases, J lost 6 bases, and 12 bases lay in between. DNA for the CDR3: TGTGCCAGTAGTATATTGGGGTATGGGGATACGCAGTATTTT. Encoded protein: CASSILGYGDTQYF.

This clone appeared once. V is TRBV9 and J is TRBJ2-2; TRBD2 is a possible D gene (6 bases). Germline assignment: CDR1 SGDLS and CDR2 YYNGEE. Trimming cost V 5 bases and J 6 bases, with 20 bases left between them. The CDR3 runs 16 residues. CDR3 region: CASRDGTQMSAGELFF. The CDR3, as DNA: TGTGCCAGCAGGGACGGGACTCAAATGTCGGCCGGGGAGCTGTTTTTT.

This clone was seen only once. The CDR3 region has the DNA TGTGCCAGCAGCTTAGTGATGGGTCCAACCTACGAGCAGTACTTC. It encodes CASSLVMGPTYEQYF. The chain links TRBV7-9 to TRBJ2-7; D call uncertain. Per germline, CDR1 SEHNR and CDR2 FQNEAQ (reference sequence). The CDR3 sequence is 15 residues long. V lost 1 base and J lost 2, with 12 bases in between.

This clone was detected ten times or more. The chain combines TRBV19 with TRBJ2-3; the D is unclear. The CDR3 runs 12 residues. Per germline, CDR1 LNHDA and CDR2 SQIVND (reference sequence). Trimming removed 10 bases from V and 2 bases from J, with 10 bases in between. The CDR3 loop reads CATRLSTDTQYF. The CDR3 nucleotides read TGTGCCACTCGACTCTCCACAGATACGCAGTATTTT.

The V and J genes are TRBV5-1 and TRBJ2-7, with a weak D call TRBD2 (6 bases). The CDR3 extends over 14 amino acids. Germline CDR1 SGHRS, CDR2 YFSETQ. V lost 5 bases and J 0 bases, leaving 12 bases between the germline ends. The CDR3 DNA is TGCGCCAGCAGAAGCGGGTTACTCTCCTACGAGCAGTACTTC. Its translation: CASRSGLLSYEQYF. Filled out from reference TRBV5-1 and TRBJ2-7, the complete variable domain reads KAGVTQTPRYLIKTRGQQVTLSCSPISGHRSVSWYQQTPGQGLQFLFEYFSETQRNKGNFPGRFSGRQFSNSRSEMNVSTLELGDSALYLCASRSGLLSYEQYFGPGTRLTVT.

V and J are TRBV11-2 and TRBJ2-3, with D possibly TRBD2 on 7 matching bases. The CDR3 contains 15 residues. Trimming removed 5 bases at V and 2 bases at J, with 14 bases between. CDR1 and CDR2 from the germline V gene are SGHAT and FQNNGV. Here the CDR3 DNA reads TGTGCCAGCAGCATCTGGGGGGGGGCCACAGATACGCAGTATTTT. This codes for CASSIWGGATDTQYF.

The rearrangement uses TRBV6-6 and TRBJ1-5, with D uncertain. Per germline, CDR1 MNHNY and CDR2 SVGAGI (reference sequence). The CDR3 length is 11 residues. Trimming stripped 9 bases from V and 5 bases from J, with 8 bases between. Here the CDR3 DNA reads TGTGCCAGGAAGGGTGATCAGCCCCAGCATTTT. This codes for CARKGDQPQHF.

This sequence joins TRBV7-2 and TRBJ2-3; D remains ambiguous. Trimming shortened V by 5 bases and J by 3 bases, and 9 bases separated the two germline ends. Germline loops: CDR1 SGHTA, CDR2 FQGNSA. The CDR3 extends over 13 amino acids. This CDR3 is CASSLEATDTQYF. The CDR3 nucleotides are TGTGCCAGCAGCCTCGAGGCGACAGATACGCAGTATTTT. Combining the CDR3 with reference TRBV7-2 and TRBJ2-3 gives the whole variable domain GAGVSQSPSNKVTEKGKDVELRCDPISGHTALYWYRQSLGQGLEFLIYFQGNSAPDKSGLPSDRFSAERTGGSVSTLTIQRTQQEDSAVYLCASSLEATDTQYFGPGTRLTVL.

The CDR3 reads CAGQWGGTGDTEAFF. In DNA, the CDR3 is TGTGCCGGTCAGTGGGGGGGGACAGGGGACACTGAAGCTTTCTTT. This chain links TRBV6-5 with TRBJ1-1, with 10 bases identical to TRBD1. The CDR3 covers 15 residues. V was pared by 11 bases and J by 3 bases, with 12 bases of the junction left unmatched. Germline V gene data show CDR1 as MNHEY and CDR2 as SVGAGI.

This chain joins TRBV19 and TRBJ1-2; D gene uncertain. With 9 bases removed from V and 5 bases from J, the gap between germline ends came to 16 bases. Germline CDR1 reads LNHDA; CDR2 reads SQIVND (reference sequence). CDR3 size: 13 residues. The CDR3 sequence: CASKLEASYGYTF. Written as DNA, the CDR3 is TGTGCCAGCAAGCTCGAGGCGTCTTATGGCTACACCTTC.

The rearrangement joins TRBV11-2 to TRBJ2-2, with unresolved D. This CDR3 is built from 15 residues. Trimming took 2 bases from V and 5 from J, leaving 12 bases between them. Germline CDR1 is SGHAT and CDR2 is FQNNGV. CDR3 nucleotides: TGTGCCAGCAGCTTAAAAACGGGTGGAACCGGGGAGCTGTTTTTT. Translation gives CASSLKTGGTGELFF.